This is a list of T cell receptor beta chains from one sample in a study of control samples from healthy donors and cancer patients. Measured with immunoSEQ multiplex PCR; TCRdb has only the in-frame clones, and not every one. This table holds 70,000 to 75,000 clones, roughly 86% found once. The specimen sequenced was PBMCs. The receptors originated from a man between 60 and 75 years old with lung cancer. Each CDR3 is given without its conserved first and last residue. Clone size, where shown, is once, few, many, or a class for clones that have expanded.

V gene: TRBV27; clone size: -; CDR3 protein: ASSLAGGFTGGNTDTQY
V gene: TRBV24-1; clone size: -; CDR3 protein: ATSDPPDRTDTQY
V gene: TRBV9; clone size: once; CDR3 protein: ASSVARDGLDYGYT
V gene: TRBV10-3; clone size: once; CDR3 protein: AIRPPSGTTF
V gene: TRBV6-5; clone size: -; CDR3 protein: ASSYSYGTQETQY
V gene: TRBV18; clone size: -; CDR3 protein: ASSPPTRVGYEQY
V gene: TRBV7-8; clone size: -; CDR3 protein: ASSLVGAGYEQY
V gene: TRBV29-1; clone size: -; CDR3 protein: SVEKVLNEQF
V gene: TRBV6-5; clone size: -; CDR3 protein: ASATSGGYQETQY
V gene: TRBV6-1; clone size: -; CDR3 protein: ASSELGGFRTEAF
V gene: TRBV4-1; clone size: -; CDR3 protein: ASSGTPLADQPQH
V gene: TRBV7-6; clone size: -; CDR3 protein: ASSPGVLNNEQF
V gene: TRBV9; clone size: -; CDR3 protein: ASKDLDPGNTEAF
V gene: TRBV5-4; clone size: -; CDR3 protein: ASSRLTRGNTGELF
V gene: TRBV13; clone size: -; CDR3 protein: ASSRLAEERSHGYT
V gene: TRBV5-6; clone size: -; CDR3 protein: ASSLAGLTSIPGYT
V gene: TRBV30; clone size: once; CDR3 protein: AWGRLAGTANTDTQY
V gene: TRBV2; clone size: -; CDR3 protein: ASRSAAGYRTDTQY
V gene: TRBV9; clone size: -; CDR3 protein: ASSGLQGSGEKLF
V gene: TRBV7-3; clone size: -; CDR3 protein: ASSPRGGAGGRETQY
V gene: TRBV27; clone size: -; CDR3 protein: ASYPPGRAEKLF
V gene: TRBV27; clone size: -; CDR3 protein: ASRRVGGTLPETQY
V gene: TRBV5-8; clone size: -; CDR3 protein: ASSLKVQGEAF
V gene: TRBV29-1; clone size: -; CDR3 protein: SVQGTGGFSYGYT
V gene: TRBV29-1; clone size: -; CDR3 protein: SVSVGESYGYT
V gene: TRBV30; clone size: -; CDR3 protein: AWESGTGDSPLH
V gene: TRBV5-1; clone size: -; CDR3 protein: ASTSPGANVLT
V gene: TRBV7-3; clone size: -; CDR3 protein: ASSPPGGVAEQF
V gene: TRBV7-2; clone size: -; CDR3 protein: ASRPWTGEKTEAF
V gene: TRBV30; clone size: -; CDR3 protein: AWSASRQAAYGYT
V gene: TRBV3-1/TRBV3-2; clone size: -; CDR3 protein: ASSLLAGGETQY
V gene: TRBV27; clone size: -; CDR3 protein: ASSLLSPRETQY
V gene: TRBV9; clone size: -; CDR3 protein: ASSVGGRAGEAF
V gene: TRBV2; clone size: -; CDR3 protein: ASRLIGYEQY
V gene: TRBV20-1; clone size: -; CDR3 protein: SAGQSYGYT
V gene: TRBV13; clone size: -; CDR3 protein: ASSLWGSNQPQH
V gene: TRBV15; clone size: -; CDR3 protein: ATGRDSYGYT
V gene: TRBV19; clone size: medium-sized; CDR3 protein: ASRTGGNTIY
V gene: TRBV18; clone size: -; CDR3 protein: ASSQTLDREEQY
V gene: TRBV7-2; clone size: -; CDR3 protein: ASSLEGINEQF
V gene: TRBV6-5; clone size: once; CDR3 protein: ASVRVPITYNEQF
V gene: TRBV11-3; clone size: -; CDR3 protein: ASSLDRGYDGYT
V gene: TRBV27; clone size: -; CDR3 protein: ASSPQGQGNYGYT
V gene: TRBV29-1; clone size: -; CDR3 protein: SVGNIKGISTEAF
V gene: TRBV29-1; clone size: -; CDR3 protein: SVDRGPPDTQY
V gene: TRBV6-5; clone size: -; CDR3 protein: ASSGTVFYGYT
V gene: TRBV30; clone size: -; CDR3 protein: AWTMGLAGVIGEQF
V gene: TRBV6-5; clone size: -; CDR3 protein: ASRDGTEGTDTQY
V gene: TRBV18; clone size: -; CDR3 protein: ASSPDRYTEAF
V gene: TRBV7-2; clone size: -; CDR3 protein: ASSLQGRGNEKLF
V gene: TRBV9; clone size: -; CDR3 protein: ASSPGGAGAEAF
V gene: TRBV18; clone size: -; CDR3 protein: ASSPLGIRGETQY
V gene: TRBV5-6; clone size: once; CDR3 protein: ASSLGYWGDTEAF
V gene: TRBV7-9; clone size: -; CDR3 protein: ASSLNSREKLF
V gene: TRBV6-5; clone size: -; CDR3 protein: ASSLGGMNTEAF